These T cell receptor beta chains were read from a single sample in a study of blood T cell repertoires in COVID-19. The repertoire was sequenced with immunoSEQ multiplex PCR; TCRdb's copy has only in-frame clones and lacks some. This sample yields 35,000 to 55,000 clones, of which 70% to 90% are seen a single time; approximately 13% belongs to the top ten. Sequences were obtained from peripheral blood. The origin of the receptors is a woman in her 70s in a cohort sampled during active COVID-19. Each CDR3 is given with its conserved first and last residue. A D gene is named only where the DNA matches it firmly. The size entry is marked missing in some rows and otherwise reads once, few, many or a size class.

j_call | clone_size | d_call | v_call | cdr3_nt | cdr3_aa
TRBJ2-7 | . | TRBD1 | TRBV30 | TGTGCCTGGACCTGGACAGGAGCCTACGAGCAGTACTTC | CAWTWTGAYEQYF
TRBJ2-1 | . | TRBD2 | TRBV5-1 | TGCGCCAGCAGGCCCGGGACTAGCGTAAACAATGAGCAGTTCTTC | CASRPGTSVNNEQFF
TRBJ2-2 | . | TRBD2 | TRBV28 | TGTGCCAGCGGGCCCGGGGGGGTTGCCGGGGAGCTGTTTTTT | CASGPGGVAGELFF
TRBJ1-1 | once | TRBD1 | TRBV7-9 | TGTGCCAGCAGCCCGGGACAGGGCGGCACTGAAGCTTTCTTT | CASSPGQGGTEAFF
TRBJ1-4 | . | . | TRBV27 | TGTGCCAGCAGTTCCCGACAGGCAACTAATGAAAAACTGTTTTTT | CASSSRQATNEKLFF
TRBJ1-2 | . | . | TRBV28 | TGTGCCAGCAGTCTCGCAGCCGGGAGTACTAACTATGGCTACACCTTC | CASSLAAGSTNYGYTF
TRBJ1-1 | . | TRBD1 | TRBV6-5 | TGTGCCAGCAAATACAGGGGACAAAACACTGAAGCTTTCTTT | CASKYRGQNTEAFF
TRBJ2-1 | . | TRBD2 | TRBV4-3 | TGCGCCAGCAGCCAAGGCTGGGACTATTTCGATGAGCAGTTCTTC | CASSQGWDYFDEQFF
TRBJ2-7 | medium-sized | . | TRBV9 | TGTGCCAGCAGCGTAGCAGGGGAAGGGTACGAGCAGTACTTC | CASSVAGEGYEQYF
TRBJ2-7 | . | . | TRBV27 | TGTGCCAGCAGTTTGATCGGAGGAGAGCAGTACTTC | CASSLIGGEQYF
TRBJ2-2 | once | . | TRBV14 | TGTGCCAGCAGCCTGCAAAACTCCGGTTGGGAGCTGTTTTTT | CASSLQNSGWELFF
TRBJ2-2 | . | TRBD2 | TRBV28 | TGTGCCAGCAGTTCGCCCGGGACTAGCGGGACCGGGGAGCTGTTTTTT | CASSSPGTSGTGELFF
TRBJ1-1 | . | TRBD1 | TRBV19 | TGTGCCAGTAGTCTCAATTTACAGGGGACGAACACTGAAGCTTTCTTT | CASSLNLQGTNTEAFF
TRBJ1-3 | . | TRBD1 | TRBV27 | TGTGCCAGCAGTACCTCTCCAGGGGGCTCTGGAAACACCATATATTTT | CASSTSPGGSGNTIYF
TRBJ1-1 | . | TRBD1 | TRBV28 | TGTGCCAGCAGTTCTCCGGGACAGTCGGATGAAGCTTTCTTT | CASSSPGQSDEAFF
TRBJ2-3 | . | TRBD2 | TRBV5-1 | TGCGCCAGCAGCTTGAGTGATAGCGGGAGCGCAGATACGCAGTATTTT | CASSLSDSGSADTQYF
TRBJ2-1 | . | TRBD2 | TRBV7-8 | TGTGCCAGCAGCCCATACGGGGGGGAGGGCCCCGATGAGCAGTTCTTC | CASSPYGGEGPDEQFF
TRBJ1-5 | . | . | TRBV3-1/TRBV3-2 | TGTGCCAGCAGCCAAGGGGGCAAGAACAATCAGCCCCAGCATTTT | CASSQGGKNNQPQHF
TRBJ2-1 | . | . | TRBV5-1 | TGCGCCAGCAGAGGAGGGAATGGGTACAATGAGCAGTTCTTC | CASRGGNGYNEQFF
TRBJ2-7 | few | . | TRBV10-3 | TGTGCCATCAGTGAGTCTGTAGCGTCGCGCTACGAGCAGTACTTC | CAISESVASRYEQYF
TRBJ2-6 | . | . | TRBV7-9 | TGTGCCAGCAGCCCGGCAGGGACTTCTGGGGCCAACGTCCTGACTTTC | CASSPAGTSGANVLTF
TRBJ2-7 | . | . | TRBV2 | TGTGCCAGCAGTGAAGCGGTAGGAGTCTACGAGCAGTACTTC | CASSEAVGVYEQYF
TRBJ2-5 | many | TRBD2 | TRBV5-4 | TGTGCCAGCAGCTTGCCTAGCGGCCAAGAGACCCAGTACTTC | CASSLPSGQETQYF
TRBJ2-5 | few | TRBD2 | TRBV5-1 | TGCGCCAGCAGCTTCCCTAGCGGGAGGGAAGGTGAGACCCAGTACTTC | CASSFPSGREGETQYF
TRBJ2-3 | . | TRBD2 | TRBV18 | TGTGCCAGCTCACCCGGGACTAGCGGGAGCACAGATACGCAGTATTTT | CASSPGTSGSTDTQYF
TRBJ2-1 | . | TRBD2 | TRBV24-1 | TGTGCCACCAGTGATACTAGCGGGAGAACCTACAATGAGCAGTTCTTC | CATSDTSGRTYNEQFF